This T cell receptor beta chain was observed in a study of shared T cell receptors in the human thymus. V shed 5 bases and J shed 0 bases, with 8 bases lying between them. The germline V gene has CDR1 SGHRS and CDR2 YFSETQ. The CDR3 extends over 14 amino acids. Assay: immunoSEQ multiplex PCR; the TCRdb copy retains only in-frame clones and omits some. The top ten hold about 0.0094% of the sample, which has hundreds of thousands of clones, about 90% seen once. Separately, the same data were catalogued under a study of human thymus T cells. That source notes: Donation was from healthy Finnish infants who were having corrective surgery that addressed congenital heart defects. V and J genes seemed to be used with bias in thymic and blood repertoires. Thymic repertoires of unrelated individuals were reported in related research to overlap highly.

This sequence was found in a boy in the first two years of life with a congenital heart defect. The chain recombines TRBV5-1 with TRBJ2-2, with D uncertain. The specimen sequenced was thymocytes. CDR3 in amino acids: CASRQKANTGELFF. As DNA, the CDR3 is TGCGCCAGCAGACAGAAAGCGAACACCGGGGAGCTGTTTTTT.